A single sample gave rise to the 4 T cell receptor beta chains below, sequenced in a study of blood T cell repertoires in COVID-19 (dated by TCRdb to the early 2020s). Library creation used the immunoSEQ multiplex PCR assay. TCRdb retrieved this table from immuneACCESS and kept in-frame rearrangements only. Not all clones are present; in checked studies, unresolved V genes account for under half, and no reason is known for the remainder. The sample data list 100,000 to 150,000 clones, and around 80% of these were observed just once. The ten largest clones take up about 5.4% of the sample. Sequenced input: peripheral blood. These receptors all come from an elderly man with active or convalescent COVID-19.

V is TRBV7-9 and J is TRBJ2-3; no firm D call. V shed 4 bases and J shed 0 bases, with 5 bases lying between them. From germline, CDR1 is SEHNR and CDR2 FQNEAQ (reference sequence). CDR3 size: 13 residues. CDR3 loop: CASSSTSTDTQYF. DNA for the CDR3: TGTGCCAGCAGCTCGACTAGCACAGATACGCAGTATTTT.

The chain combines TRBV6-6 with TRBJ2-1; 9 bases line up with TRBD2. V dropped 6 bases and J dropped 2; count of bases not matched to a gene: 5. From germline, CDR1 is MNHNY and CDR2 SVGAGI (reference sequence). The CDR3 is made up of 15 amino acids. CDR3 coding DNA: TGTGCCAGCAGCCTCGCGGGGGGGACCTACAATGAGCAGTTCTTC. It yields the protein CASSLAGGTYNEQFF.

This chain connects TRBV18 to TRBJ2-7, with 7 bases matching TRBD2. The CDR3 loop spans 14 amino acids. Trimming removed 5 bases from V and 6 bases from J; junction bases left unmatched: 10. CDR1 KGHSH and CDR2 LQKENI come from the germline V gene. The CDR3 here is CASSSGLILGEQYF. The CDR3 nucleotides read TGTGCCAGCTCATCGGGACTAATCCTAGGCGAGCAGTACTTC.

This chain links TRBV7-2 with TRBJ2-3, with TRBD1 as a possible D gene (7 bases). CDR1 and CDR2 (germline): SGHTA, FQGNSA. This CDR3 is built from 17 residues. Trimming took 3 bases from V and 6 from J, leaving 22 bases between them. The CDR3 bases are TGTGCCAGCAGCTTTTCCCCAAGAGGCAGGGGGGAGGATACGCAGTATTTT. It translates to CASSFSPRGRGEDTQYF.